The T cell receptor (beta chain) described here comes from a study of blood T cell repertoires in COVID-19 (dated by TCRdb to 2020 to 2021). With respect to the entire study: The collaborator samples originated in the United States, Italy and Spain and spanned the acute and convalescent phases of COVID-19. The material from the prospective study consisted of cDNA or gDNA derived from T cells, B-cell-depleted T cells, or PBMCs. The dataset comprised deeply sampled blood TCRbeta repertoires from subjects exposed to, actively infected with, or recovered from COVID-19. The repertoires were released in a freely available public database intended as a resource for research on the immune response to SARS-CoV-2. The samples were drawn from the first 160 participants of the ongoing ImmuneRACE study and from 1,254 subjects provided by 6 global collaborators. Sample metadata almost always included a de-identified subject ID, COVID-19 status, age in years and sex. Where available, HLA class I and class II types were taken from metadata supplied by the sample provider and were not determined by assay-based typing. Study-wide findings and limitations: The quantity of clinical and demographic metadata differed by source and by participant and was supplied without curation.

Each collaborating institution followed its own protocols to collect whole blood in K2EDTA tubes. For TCRbeta analysis, collaborators shipped samples in one of three forms: frozen whole blood, isolated PBMCs, or DNA extracted from either of those sample types. TCRbeta CDR3 regions were amplified from genomic DNA using the immunoSEQ Assay, a bias-controlled multiplex PCR. The original pipeline was this. Nucleated cell counts per sample were estimated from amplification of reference gene primers within the assay. Sequence reads were collapsed and filtered to measure the absolute abundance of every unique TCRbeta CDR3 rearrangement. For each sample, productive Simpson clonality was calculated as the square root of Simpson's diversity index across productive rearrangements. Here the immuneACCESS table is served through TCRdb, limited to in-frame sequences with V and J called. Missing clones are a known gap in these copies; in checked studies unresolved V genes cover under half, and the rest lacks a known reason. V and J calls and clone size are given by that table; D and trimming were obtained from the DNA. Counted in this sample were 95,000 to 150,000 clones; over 75% of them appeared once. 16% of the sample comes from the top ten.

This clone was counted between two and nine times. Its antigen is still unknown. Nothing much larger sits one base from this clone, and base qualities are not available. CDR1 and CDR2, per the germline V gene, are MGHRA and YSYEKL. V lost 4 bases and J lost 3 bases; the stretch between them is 3 bases long. The CDR3 goes from the cysteine to the phenylalanine over 12 residues. Only the CDR3 region is kept as DNA, spanning 36 bases read in frame from base 1. This TCR came from a man in his sixties with active or convalescent COVID-19. The sequence is built from TRBV4-1 and TRBJ2-2; there is no confident call for the D gene. The specimen was peripheral blood. The nucleotides read TGCGCCAGCAGCCCTTACACCGGGGAGCTGTTTTTT. Its product reads: CASSPYTGELFF.